The clone carrying this T cell receptor (beta chain) was picked up one time. Its specificity is not known. Other DNA sequences in this sample translate to the same CDR3. The CDR3 extends over 14 amino acids. With 7 bases removed from V and 0 bases from J, the gap between germline ends came to 10 bases. Looked up from germline, CDR1 is SGHRS and CDR2 is YFSETQ. This entry belongs to a study of shared clonotypes between healthy human individuals. Looking at the study overall: The study drew on a couple of women and a few men aged 18 to 49 as donors.

Whole-study findings and limits: Rarefaction showed that sequencing of sorted subsets was incomplete (despite large depth).

Method: immunoSEQ multiplex PCR; TCRdb's copy keeps in-frame clones and lacks some. The sample includes 2 million to 3 million clones, 90% to 95% seen only once; the top ten take 0.11% to 0.15%. This TCR was sampled from a man aged 18 to 30 in good health. Sequenced input: naive CD4+ T cells sorted from blood. Subset given: CD45RA+ positively selected. The chain employs TRBV5-1 and TRBJ2-2; the D is unclear. CDR3 sequence: CASSVRSNTGELFF. The CDR3 DNA reads as TGCGCCAGCTCGGTGAGATCGAACACCGGGGAGCTGTTTTTT.